These 10 T cell receptor beta chains share one sample of origin, sequenced in a study of identical twins. TCRdb reprocessed the 5' RACE reads via MiXCR and lists one record per CDR3 protein. This repertoire shows 470,000 or so distinct CDR3 sequences, 20% to 30% found once; its top ten account for over 2.5%. These same data were also listed under a study on T cells expressing NK-cell markers.

Sequencing was performed on CD4+ T cells sorted from blood. These receptors were collected from a young woman in good health.

V and J are TRBV20-1 and TRBJ1-6; TRBD1 matches at 8 bases. The CDR3 spans 14 residues. The germline CDR1 and CDR2 sequences are DFQATT and SNEGSKA (reference sequence). Trimming cost V 6 bases and J 8 bases; bases outside gene matches: 9. For the CDR3, the DNA is TGCAGTGCCAGCAGGGGGCGCAGGGATTCACCCCTCCACTTT. Amino acids: CSASRGRRDSPLHF.

The table lists this clonotype with a few counts. The chain carries TRBV12-3 or TRBV12-4 and TRBJ2-7; 7 bases are a match to TRBD2. V was pared by 6 bases and J by 1 base, with 9 bases of the junction left unmatched. The CDR3 loop spans 15 amino acids. The CDR3 here is CASSWTSIGSYEQYF. The CDR3, as DNA: TGTGCCAGCAGCTGGACTAGTATTGGGTCCTACGAGCAGTACTTC.

The chain is built from TRBV18 and TRBJ1-2, with D tentatively TRBD1 (5 bases). Between the trimmed V and J ends, which lost 6 bases and 4 bases, there was a span of 12 bases. CDR3 length: 13 residues. Germline CDR1 KGHSH, CDR2 LQKENI. CDR3: CASSGGRTYGYTF. The CDR3 nucleotides read TGTGCCAGCTCGGGGGGACGGACCTATGGCTACACCTTC.

This clonotype came up many times. The chain employs TRBV6-1 and TRBJ2-1, with TRBD1 identical over 12 bases. V was clipped by 7 bases and J by 9 bases; unmatched bases: 10. The CDR3 length is 15 residues. Germline V CDR1 and CDR2: MNHNS, SASEGT. In DNA form, the CDR3 reads TGTGCCAGCAAGGGACAGGGGGCGGGGCTCGGTGAGCAGTTCTTC. Its protein product is CASKGQGAGLGEQFF.

The rearrangement links TRBV20-1 to TRBJ2-7; TRBD1 matches at 7 bases. Germline V CDR1 and CDR2: DFQATT, SNEGSKA (reference sequence). CDR3 length equals 14 residues. J gave up 3 bases and V 1 base, and 6 bases lay outside the gene matches. DNA for the CDR3: TGCAGTGCTAGAGGCGGCAGGGGGAACTACGAGCAGTACTTC. Its translation: CSARGGRGNYEQYF.

The chain is built from TRBV13 and TRBJ2-3, with 8 bases identical to TRBD1. CDR1 PRHDT and CDR2 FYEKMQ come from the germline V gene (reference sequence). The CDR3 totals 17 residues. The V and J ends lost 4 bases and 3 bases, in that order; junction bases with no gene match: 12. Here the CDR3 reads CASSSTFGQGSTDTQYF. CDR3 nucleotides: TGTGCCAGCAGCTCCACCTTCGGACAGGGCTCGACAGATACGCAGTATTTT.

V gene TRBV20-1 combines with J gene TRBJ2-2; no clear D gene. Germline CDR1 and CDR2: DFQATT and SNEGSKA (reference sequence). The CDR3 has 12 residues. Trimming took off 2 bases at V and 5 bases at J, with 6 bases between the two ends. CDR3 coding DNA: TGCAGTGCTAGAAAAGGGACCGGGGAGCTGTTTTTT. Its translation is CSARKGTGELFF.

The chain employs TRBV12-3 or TRBV12-4 and TRBJ2-3, with 7 bases lining up with TRBD2. The CDR3 runs to 15 residues. With 5 bases clipped from V and 1 base from J, the junction kept 6 bases outside the gene matches. CDR3: CASSPQSGGTDTQYF. CDR3 bases: TGTGCCAGCAGTCCCCAAAGCGGGGGCACAGATACGCAGTATTTT.

This clonotype was detected only a few times. The chain joins TRBV12-3 or TRBV12-4 to TRBJ1-6; D ambiguous. V lost 7 bases and J lost 7, with 14 bases in between. The CDR3 sequence is 14 residues long. The CDR3 loop is CASNGGRRNSPLHF. In DNA form, the CDR3 reads TGTGCCAGCAACGGAGGCAGGAGGAATTCACCCCTCCACTTT.

This chain joins TRBV5-1 and TRBJ2-3, with 9 bases matching TRBD1. There are 17 residues in the CDR3. The ends lost 0 bases at V and 4 bases at J; junction bases unmatched: 9. CDR1 and CDR2 (germline): SGHRS, YFSETQ. CDR3 DNA: TGCGCCAGCAGCTTGGAACCGGGACAGGGATCAGCAGATACGCAGTATTTT. This sequence encodes CASSLEPGQGSADTQYF. The full variable domain, with the rest looked up from reference TRBV5-1 and TRBJ2-3, is KAGVTQTPRYLIKTRGQQVTLSCSPISGHRSVSWYQQTPGQGLQFLFEYFSETQRNKGNFPGRFSGRQFSNSRSEMNVSTLELGDSALYLCASSLEPGQGSADTQYFGPGTRLTVL.